Shown below are 20 T cell receptor beta chains from a single sample sequenced in a study of tumor-infiltrating lymphocytes in oesophageal squamous cell carcinoma. MiXCR was run by TCRdb on the PCR reads, yielding one entry per CDR3 protein. Among around 15,000 distinct CDR3 sequences listed, about 53% were seen once. Sequencing was carried out using esophageal tumor tissue. The receptors here all came from a male donor with esophageal squamous cell carcinoma.

The table lists this clonotype with a count of one. The chain couples TRBV7-3 to TRBJ2-6; D gene ambiguous. Trimming removed 5 bases at V and 2 bases at J, with 7 bases between. CDR3 length: 14 residues. CDR1 is SGHTA, CDR2 FQGTGA, per germline. The CDR3 reads CASSPTPGANVLTF. The CDR3 DNA reads TGTGCCAGCAGCCCGACCCCTGGGGCCAACGTCCTGACTTTC.

The rearrangement uses TRBV6-2 or TRBV6-3 and TRBJ2-7; D unclear. This CDR3 has 13 residues. The V end lost 5 bases, the J end lost 7 bases, and 15 bases lay between the germline ends. The germline CDR1 and CDR2 sequences are MNHEY and SVGEGT. CDR3 nucleotide sequence: TGTGCCAGCAGTGAAGAACCCGCGACTGAGCAGTACTTC. Encoded protein: CASSEEPATEQYF.

The rearrangement joins TRBV12-5 to TRBJ2-6; D gene ambiguous. The end of the DNA is better explained by TRBJ1-2, so the J call may be wrong. In germline, CDR1 is LGHNT, CDR2 FRNRAP. This CDR3 contains 24 residues. DNA of the CDR3: TGTGCTAGTGGTTTGGTATTGCTTCCGGACTACTTTGTGCCCGCCGCGGCCAAGGACTATGGCTACACCTTC. Translation gives CASGLVLLPDYFVPAAAKDYGYTF.

The chain employs TRBV7-3 and TRBJ2-6; the D is unclear. The V end was cut by 1 base, the J end by 0 bases, with 4 bases between. The germline CDR1 and CDR2 sequences are SGHTA and FQGTGA. The CDR3 contains 15 residues. The CDR3 loop is CASSLMSSGANVLTF. CDR3 sequence (DNA): TGTGCCAGCAGCTTAATGTCCTCTGGGGCCAACGTCCTGACTTTC.

J is TRBJ2-7 and V is TRBV7-2; the match to TRBD1 covers 9 bases. The CDR3 consists of 15 residues. CDR1 and CDR2 from the germline V gene are SGHTA and FQGNSA. Trimming took 3 bases from V and 2 from J; bases not matched to a gene: 5. Here the CDR3 reads CASSFLGQGTYEQYF. For the CDR3, the DNA is TGTGCCAGCAGCTTTCTTGGACAGGGGACCTACGAGCAGTACTTC.

The V gene is TRBV7-6, the J gene TRBJ2-1, with D unclear. The better agreement between TRBJ1-1 and the DNA end casts doubt on the J call. The V gene's germline CDR1 is SGHVS and CDR2 FNYEAQ. The CDR3 loop spans 10 amino acids. The CDR3 sequence is CASYDTEAFF. The CDR3 DNA sequence: TGTGCCAGCTACGACACTGAAGCTTTCTTT.

The rearrangement joins TRBV7-2 to TRBJ1-1, with D perhaps matching TRBD1 (5 bases). The CDR3 is made up of 14 amino acids. The germline CDR1 and CDR2 sequences are SGHTA and FQGNSA. Trimming pared 2 bases from V and 3 bases from J, leaving 10 bases between. The CDR3 DNA reads as TGTGCCAGCAGCTTATCGGGGGTGGACACTGAAGCTTTCTTT. Translation gives CASSLSGVDTEAFF.

The rearrangement links TRBV20-1 to TRBJ2-5, with TRBD2 matching 10 bases. Trimming took 1 base from V and 5 from J; bases not matched to a gene: 10. The CDR3 is 16 amino acids. Germline CDR1 is DFQATT and CDR2 is SNEGSKA (reference sequence). The chain's CDR3 is CSARGFELAGSETQYF. The CDR3 DNA is TGCAGTGCTAGAGGCTTCGAACTAGCGGGAAGCGAGACCCAGTACTTC.

Many counts were recorded for this clonotype. This chain links TRBV7-2 with TRBJ2-7; no firm D call. The V end lost 7 bases, the J end lost 2 bases, and 12 bases lay between the germline ends. The germline gives CDR1 SGHTA, CDR2 FQGNSA. The CDR3 consists of 13 residues. DNA of the CDR3: TGTGCCAGCACCCGATCAAGGACCTACGAGCAGTACTTC. The encoded protein is CASTRSRTYEQYF.

Comment on this clonotype: As the CDR3 is not closed by the conserved phenylalanine or tryptophan, this likely results from a read error. It is unclear where the CDR3 begins or ends on the DNA, so no DNA is shown, and the CDR3 is as TCRdb lists it. The rearrangement uses TRBV7-6 and TRBJ2-6; TRBD2 reflects the table's D call only, with no check against the DNA. The germline V gene has CDR1 SGHVS and CDR2 FNYEAQ. The CDR3 length is 17 residues, termini included. CDR3 in amino acids: CASSFGTTAYNEQFFGA.

Worth noting for this clonotype: The conserved phenylalanine or tryptophan normally closing the CDR3 is absent here, so this likely arose from a read error. The DNA is left out, because the CDR3 cannot be placed on it with certainty; the CDR3 is given as TCRdb lists it. The gene calls are TRBV6-1 and TRBJ2-5. CDR1 and CDR2 (germline): MNHNS, SASEGT. Counting both end residues, the CDR3 totals 14 amino acids. CDR3 sequence reads: CASRSGVYGYTFGS.

This rearrangement joins TRBV6-6 to TRBJ2-4; 7 bases match TRBD1. Gene TRBJ2-7 matches the end of the DNA better, so the J call may be wrong. Germline V gene sequence: CDR1 MNHNY, CDR2 SVGAGI (reference sequence). CDR3 length: 17 amino acids. As DNA, the CDR3 is TGTGCCAGCAGTTACCGGAAAACAGGGGATTGGTCCTACGAGCAGTACTTC. This gives the protein CASSYRKTGDWSYEQYF.

Within the sample, this clonotype is medium-sized. This rearrangement joins TRBV12-3 or TRBV12-4 to TRBJ2-1; D is possibly TRBD1 (6 bases). The V end was cut by 5 bases, the J end by 1 base, with 12 bases between. The length of the CDR3 is 15 residues. The CDR3 region is CASSTKGVSYNEQFF. In DNA form, the CDR3 reads TGTGCCAGCAGTACAAAGGGGGTTTCCTACAATGAGCAGTTCTTC.

This clonotype was seen a single time. The conserved phenylalanine or tryptophan normally closing the CDR3 is absent here, so this likely arose from a read error. The limits of the CDR3 on the DNA are not certain, so only TCRdb's listed CDR3 is given. The J gene is TRBJ1-1, the V gene TRBV5-4. 14 amino acids form the CDR3, both terminal residues included. The V gene's germline CDR1 is SGHNT and CDR2 YYREEE (reference sequence). CDR3 protein: CASSLGGRPSTSGQ.

This clonotype was recorded at least ten times. The rearrangement links TRBV24-1 to TRBJ2-7; D is tentatively TRBD1 or TRBD2 (5 bases each). Germline V gene sequence: CDR1 KGHDR, CDR2 SFDVKD. V lost 9 bases and J lost 5, with 13 bases in between. This CDR3 contains 12 residues. CDR3 sequence (DNA): TGTGCCACCGGGGGAGAGAGGAACGAGCAGTACTTC. It yields the protein CATGGERNEQYF.

This clonotype was seen repeatedly, ten times or more. This chain uses TRBV6-1 with TRBJ1-5, with TRBD1 matching 10 bases. J lost 1 base, V lost 6 bases, and 3 bases had no gene match. This CDR3 region has 15 residues. Germline V gene lookup returns CDR1 MNHNS and CDR2 SASEGT. The CDR3 is CASSPTGGSNQPQHF. In nucleotides, the CDR3 is TGTGCCAGCAGCCCGACAGGGGGCAGCAATCAGCCCCAGCATTTT.

This clonotype was found a few times. As DNA, the CDR3 is TGTGCCAGCAGCTTAGGCTGGAGCACAGATACGCAGTATTTT. Translation gives CASSLGWSTDTQYF. The chain links TRBV7-6 to TRBJ2-3; D is unresolved. The CDR3 length is 14 residues. Germline CDR1 reads SGHVS; CDR2 reads FNYEAQ. The V and J ends lost 1 base and 0 bases respectively, with 5 bases between them. Complete variable domain (other parts from reference TRBV7-6 and TRBJ2-3): GAGVSQSPRYKVTKRGQDVALRCDPISGHVSLYWYRQALGQGPEFLTYFNYEAQQDKSGLPNDRFSAERPEGSISTLTIQRTEQRDSAMYRCASSLGWSTDTQYFGPGTRLTVL.

The chain's CDR3 is CASSLVLSSYEQYF. In nucleotides, the CDR3 is TGTGCCAGCAGCTTAGTCCTCAGCTCCTACGAGCAGTACTTC. The V and J genes are TRBV11-3 and TRBJ2-7; D gene unclear. Germline V gene data show CDR1 as SGHNT and CDR2 as YENEEA. V was cut by 1 base and J by 0 bases, with 7 bases left in between. The CDR3 runs to 14 residues.

Many counts were recorded for this clonotype. The V gene is TRBV10-3, the J gene TRBJ1-4; no firm D call. Germline V gives CDR1 ENHRY, CDR2 SYGVKD. CDR3 length: 14 amino acids. Trimming cost V 7 bases and J 7 bases, with 16 bases left between them. The CDR3 DNA sequence: TGTGCCATCAATGACTTAAATTGGGGTGAAAAACTGTTTTTT. This sequence encodes CAINDLNWGEKLFF.

This clonotype was detected many times. V usage is TRBV7-9 and J usage is TRBJ1-4; TRBD1 might be the D (6 bases). From germline, CDR1 is SEHNR and CDR2 FQNEAQ (reference sequence). V lost 6 bases to trimming and J lost 7 bases, with 15 bases between them. The CDR3 has 14 amino acids. CDR3: CASRSDRLGEKLFF. Written as DNA, the CDR3 is TGTGCCAGCAGGTCAGACAGGTTGGGTGAAAAACTGTTTTTT. Filled out from reference TRBV7-9 and TRBJ1-4, the complete variable domain reads DTGVSQNPRHKITKRGQNVTFRCDPISEHNRLYWYRQTLGQGPEFLTYFQNEAQLEKSRLLSDRFSAERPKGSFSTLEIQRTEQGDSAMYLCASRSDRLGEKLFFGSGTQLSVL.